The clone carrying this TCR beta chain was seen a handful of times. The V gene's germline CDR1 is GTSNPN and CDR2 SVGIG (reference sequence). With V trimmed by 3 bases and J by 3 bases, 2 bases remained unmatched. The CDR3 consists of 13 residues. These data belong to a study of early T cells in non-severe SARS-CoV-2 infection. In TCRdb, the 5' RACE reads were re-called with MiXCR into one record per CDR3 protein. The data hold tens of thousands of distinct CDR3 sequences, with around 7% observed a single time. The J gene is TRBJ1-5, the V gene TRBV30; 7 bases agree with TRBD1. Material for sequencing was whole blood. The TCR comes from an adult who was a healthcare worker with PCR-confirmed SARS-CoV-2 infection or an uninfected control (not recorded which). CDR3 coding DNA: TGTGCCTGGAGGGACAGGCCCAATCAGCCCCAGCATTTT. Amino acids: CAWRDRPNQPQHF.